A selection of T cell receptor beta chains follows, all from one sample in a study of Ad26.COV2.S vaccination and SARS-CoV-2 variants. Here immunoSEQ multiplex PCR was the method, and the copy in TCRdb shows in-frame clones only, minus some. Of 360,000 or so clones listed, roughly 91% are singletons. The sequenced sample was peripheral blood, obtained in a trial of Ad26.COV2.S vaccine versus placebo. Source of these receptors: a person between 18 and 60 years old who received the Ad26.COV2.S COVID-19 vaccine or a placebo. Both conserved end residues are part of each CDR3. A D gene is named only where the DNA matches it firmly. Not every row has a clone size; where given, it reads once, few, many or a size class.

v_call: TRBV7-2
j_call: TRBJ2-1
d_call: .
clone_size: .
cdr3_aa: CASSFGWGGRNEQFF
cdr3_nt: TGTGCCAGCAGCTTCGGGTGGGGGGGCCGCAATGAGCAGTTCTTC

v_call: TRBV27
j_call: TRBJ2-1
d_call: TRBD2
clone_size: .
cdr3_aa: CASRPGGDSYNEQFF
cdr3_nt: TGTGCCAGCAGGCCCGGGGGGGACTCCTACAATGAGCAGTTCTTC

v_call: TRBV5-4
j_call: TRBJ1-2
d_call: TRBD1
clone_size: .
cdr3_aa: CASSLAAGGGYGYTF
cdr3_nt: TGTGCCAGCAGCTTGGCAGCAGGGGGCGGGTATGGCTACACCTTC

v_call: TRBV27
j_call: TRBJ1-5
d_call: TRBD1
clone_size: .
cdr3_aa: CASSLSGPGQGGQPQHF
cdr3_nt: TGTGCCAGCAGTTTAAGCGGCCCGGGACAGGGGGGTCAGCCCCAGCATTTT

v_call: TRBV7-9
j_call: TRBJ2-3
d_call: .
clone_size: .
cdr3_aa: CASSFRGDTQYF
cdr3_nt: TGTGCCAGCAGCTTTAGGGGAGATACGCAGTATTTT

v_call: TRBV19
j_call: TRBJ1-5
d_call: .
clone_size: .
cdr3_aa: CASSPRPRDGGQPQHF
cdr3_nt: TGTGCCAGTAGCCCCCGCCCAAGAGACGGCGGTCAGCCCCAGCATTTT

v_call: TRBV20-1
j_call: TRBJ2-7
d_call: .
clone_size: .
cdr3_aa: CSARGNYEQYF
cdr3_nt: TGCAGTGCTAGAGGGAACTACGAGCAGTACTTC

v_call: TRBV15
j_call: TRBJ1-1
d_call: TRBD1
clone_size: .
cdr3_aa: CATSRVAGGSDTEAFF
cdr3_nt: TGTGCCACCAGCAGAGTGGCAGGGGGCTCGGACACTGAAGCTTTCTTT

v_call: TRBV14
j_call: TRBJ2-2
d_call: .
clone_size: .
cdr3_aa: CASSQVAGPRAGELFF
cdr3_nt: TGTGCCAGCAGCCAAGTCGCGGGTCCCCGGGCCGGGGAGCTGTTTTTT

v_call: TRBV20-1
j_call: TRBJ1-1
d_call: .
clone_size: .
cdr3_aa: CSAGGWTEAFF
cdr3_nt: TGCAGTGCTGGTGGGTGGACTGAAGCTTTCTTT

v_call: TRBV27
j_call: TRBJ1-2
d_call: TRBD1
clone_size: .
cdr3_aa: CASSQGQGYYGYTF
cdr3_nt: TGTGCCAGCAGTCAAGGACAGGGCTACTATGGCTACACCTTC

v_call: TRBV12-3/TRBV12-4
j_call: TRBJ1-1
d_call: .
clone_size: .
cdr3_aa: CASSEDWNTEAFF
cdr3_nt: TGTGCCAGCAGTGAGGACTGGAACACTGAAGCTTTCTTT

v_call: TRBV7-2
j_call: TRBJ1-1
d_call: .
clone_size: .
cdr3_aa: CASSLQVARTEAFF
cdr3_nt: TGTGCCAGCAGCTTACAGGTGGCGAGGACTGAAGCTTTCTTT

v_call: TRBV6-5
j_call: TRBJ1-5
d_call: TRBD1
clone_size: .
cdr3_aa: CASSSGQGIQPQHF
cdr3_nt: TGTGCCAGCAGTTCGGGACAGGGGATTCAGCCCCAGCATTTT

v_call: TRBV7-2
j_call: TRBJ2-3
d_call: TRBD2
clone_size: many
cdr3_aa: CASSQGRTRTYF
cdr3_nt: TGTGCCAGCAGCCAGGGTAGGACTAGGACGTATTTT

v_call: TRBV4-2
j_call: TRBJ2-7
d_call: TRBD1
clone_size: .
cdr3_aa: CASSQVLGTGSYEQYF
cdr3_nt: TGTGCCAGCAGCCAAGTGCTGGGGACAGGGAGTTACGAGCAGTACTTC

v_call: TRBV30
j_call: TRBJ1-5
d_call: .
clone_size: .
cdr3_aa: CAWSLGPTDQPQHF
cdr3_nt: TGTGCCTGGAGTTTGGGGCCCACCGATCAGCCCCAGCATTTT

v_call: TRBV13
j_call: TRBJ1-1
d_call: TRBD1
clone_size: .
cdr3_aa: CASRTRGGMNTEAFF
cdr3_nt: TGTGCCAGCAGAACAAGAGGGGGCATGAACACTGAAGCTTTCTTT

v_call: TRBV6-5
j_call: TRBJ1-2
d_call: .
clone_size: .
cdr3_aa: CASSYEYSAGGYTF
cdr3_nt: TGTGCCAGCAGTTATGAGTACTCTGCGGGAGGCTACACCTTC

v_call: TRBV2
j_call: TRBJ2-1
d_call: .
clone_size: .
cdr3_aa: CASSEAPWEQFF
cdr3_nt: TGTGCCAGCAGTGAAGCCCCTTGGGAGCAGTTCTTC

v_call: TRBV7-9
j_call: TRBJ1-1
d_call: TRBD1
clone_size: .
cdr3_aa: CASSPGGWAEAFF
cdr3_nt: TGTGCCAGCAGCCCAGGGGGTTGGGCTGAAGCTTTCTTT

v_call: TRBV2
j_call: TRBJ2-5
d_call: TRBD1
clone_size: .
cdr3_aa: CASSRGTGAGETQYF
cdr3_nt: TGTGCCAGCAGTAGGGGGACAGGGGCGGGAGAGACCCAGTACTTC

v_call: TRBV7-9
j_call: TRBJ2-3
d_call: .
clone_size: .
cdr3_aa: CASSLYPGRTDTQYF
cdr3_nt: TGTGCCAGCAGCTTATATCCGGGGCGGACAGATACGCAGTATTTT

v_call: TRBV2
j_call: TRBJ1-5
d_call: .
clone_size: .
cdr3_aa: CASSKTVDSNQPQHF
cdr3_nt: TGTGCCAGCTCCAAGACGGTTGATAGCAATCAGCCCCAGCATTTT

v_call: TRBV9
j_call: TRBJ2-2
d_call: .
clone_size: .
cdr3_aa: CASSVQNTGELFF
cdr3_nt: TGTGCCAGCAGCGTCCAGAACACCGGGGAGCTGTTTTTT

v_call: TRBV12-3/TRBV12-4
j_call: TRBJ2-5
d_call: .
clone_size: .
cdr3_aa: CASSSRETQYF
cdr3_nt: TGTGCCAGCAGTTCGCGAGAGACCCAGTACTTC

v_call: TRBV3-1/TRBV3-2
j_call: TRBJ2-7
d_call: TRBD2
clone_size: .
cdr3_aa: CASSPLAGATYEQYF
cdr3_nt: TGTGCCAGCAGCCCACTAGCGGGGGCTACCTACGAGCAGTACTTC

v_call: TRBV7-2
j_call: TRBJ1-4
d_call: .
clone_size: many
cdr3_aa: CASSLAGAEKLFF
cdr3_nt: TGTGCCAGCAGCTTGGCGGGCGCTGAAAAACTGTTTTTT

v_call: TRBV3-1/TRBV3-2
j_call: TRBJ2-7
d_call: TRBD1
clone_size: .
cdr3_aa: CASSQGTGSEQYF
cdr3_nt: TGTGCCAGCAGCCAAGGGACAGGGAGCGAGCAGTACTTC

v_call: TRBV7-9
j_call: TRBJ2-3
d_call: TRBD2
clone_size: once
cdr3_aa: CASSLVAGGQTDTQYF
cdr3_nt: TGTGCCAGCAGCTTAGTAGCGGGGGGTCAAACAGATACGCAGTATTTT

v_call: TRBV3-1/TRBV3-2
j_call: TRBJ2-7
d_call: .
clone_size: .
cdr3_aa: CASSLLLGEQYF
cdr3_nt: TGTGCCAGCAGCCTGCTCCTGGGCGAGCAGTACTTC

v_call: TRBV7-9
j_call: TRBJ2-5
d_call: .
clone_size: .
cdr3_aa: CASSPHGGGHQETQYF
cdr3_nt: TGTGCCAGCAGCCCCCATGGGGGTGGGCACCAAGAGACCCAGTACTTC

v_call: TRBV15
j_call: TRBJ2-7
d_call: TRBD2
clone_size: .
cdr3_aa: CATSATSGLGEQYF
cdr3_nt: TGTGCCACCAGCGCGACTAGCGGTCTCGGCGAGCAGTACTTC

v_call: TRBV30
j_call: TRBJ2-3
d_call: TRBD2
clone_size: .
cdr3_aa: CAWSVVGGGPTDTQYF
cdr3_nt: TGTGCCTGGAGTGTAGTTGGCGGGGGACCGACAGATACGCAGTATTTT

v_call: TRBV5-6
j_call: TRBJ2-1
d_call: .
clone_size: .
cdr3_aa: CASSFEYNEQFF
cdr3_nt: TGTGCCAGCAGCTTTGAGTATAATGAGCAGTTCTTC

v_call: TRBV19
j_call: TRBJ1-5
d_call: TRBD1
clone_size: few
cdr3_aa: CASSIERGRNQPQHF
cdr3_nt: TGTGCCAGTAGTATAGAGAGGGGGCGTAATCAGCCCCAGCATTTT

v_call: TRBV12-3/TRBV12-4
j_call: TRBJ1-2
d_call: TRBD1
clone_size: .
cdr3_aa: CASSPDRENGYTF
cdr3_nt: TGTGCCAGCAGTCCCGACAGGGAGAATGGCTACACCTTC

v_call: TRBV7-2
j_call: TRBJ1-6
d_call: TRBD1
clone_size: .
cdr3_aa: CASSARTGDFSPLHF
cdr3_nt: TGTGCCAGCAGCGCGAGGACAGGGGACTTCTCACCCCTCCACTTT

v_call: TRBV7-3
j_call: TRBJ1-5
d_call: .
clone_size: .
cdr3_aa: CASSLVGGQLHQPQHF
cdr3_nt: TGTGCCAGCAGCTTAGTGGGGGGCCAGCTGCATCAGCCCCAGCATTTT

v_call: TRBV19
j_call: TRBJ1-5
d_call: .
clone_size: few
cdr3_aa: CASSIDVGQPQHF
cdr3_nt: TGTGCCAGTAGTATAGATGTGGGTCAGCCCCAGCATTTT

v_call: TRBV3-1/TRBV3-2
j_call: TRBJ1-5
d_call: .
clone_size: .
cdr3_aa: CASSQDLSGARNQHF
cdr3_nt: TGTGCCAGCAGCCAAGATCTATCAGGGGCGCGGAACCAGCATTTT

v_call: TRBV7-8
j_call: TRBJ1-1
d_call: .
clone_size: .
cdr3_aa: CASSLARNTEAFF
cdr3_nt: TGTGCCAGCAGCTTGGCACGGAACACTGAAGCTTTCTTT

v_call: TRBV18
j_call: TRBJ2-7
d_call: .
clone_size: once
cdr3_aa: CASSPELGGFEQYF
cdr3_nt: TGTGCCAGCTCACCAGAGTTAGGAGGGTTTGAGCAGTACTTC

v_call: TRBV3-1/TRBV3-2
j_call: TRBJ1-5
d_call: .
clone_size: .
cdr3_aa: CASSQPGLEPQHF
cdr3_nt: TGTGCCAGCAGCCAACCGGGACTGGAGCCCCAGCATTTT

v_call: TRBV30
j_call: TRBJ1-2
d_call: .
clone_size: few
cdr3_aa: CAWNGGGYTF
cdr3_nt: TGTGCCTGGAACGGAGGCGGCTACACCTTC

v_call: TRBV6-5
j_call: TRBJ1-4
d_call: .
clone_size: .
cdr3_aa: CASSYYGSGPWGKLFF
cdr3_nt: TGTGCCAGCAGTTACTACGGGTCTGGTCCTTGGGGAAAACTGTTTTTT

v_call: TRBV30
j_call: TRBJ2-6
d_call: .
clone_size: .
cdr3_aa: CAWSVGENSGANVLTF
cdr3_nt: TGTGCCTGGAGTGTGGGGGAGAACTCTGGGGCCAACGTCCTGACTTTC

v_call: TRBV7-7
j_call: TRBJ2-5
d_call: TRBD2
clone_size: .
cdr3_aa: CASSLGLAGGPRETQYF
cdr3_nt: TGTGCTAGCAGCCTGGGACTAGCGGGGGGCCCCCGGGAGACCCAGTACTTC

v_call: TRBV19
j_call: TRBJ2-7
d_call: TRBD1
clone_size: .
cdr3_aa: CASKDRDRGPYEQYF
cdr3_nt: TGTGCCAGCAAAGACCGGGACAGGGGGCCGTACGAGCAGTACTTC

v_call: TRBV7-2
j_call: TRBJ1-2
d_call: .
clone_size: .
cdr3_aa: CASSQSRGFPGTF
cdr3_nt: TGTGCCAGCAGCCAAAGCAGGGGATTCCCTGGCACCTTC

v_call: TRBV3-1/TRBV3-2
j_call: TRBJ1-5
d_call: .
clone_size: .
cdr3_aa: CASSQDVYQPQHF
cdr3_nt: TGTGCCAGCAGCCAAGATGTGTATCAGCCCCAGCATTTT

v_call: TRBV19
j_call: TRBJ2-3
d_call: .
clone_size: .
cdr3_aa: CASTLTQASTDTQYF
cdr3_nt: TGTGCCAGTACCCTAACACAGGCGAGCACAGATACGCAGTATTTT

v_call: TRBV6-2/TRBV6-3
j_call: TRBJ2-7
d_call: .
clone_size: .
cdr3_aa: CASSYGVDEQYF
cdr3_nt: TGTGCCAGCAGTTACGGTGTGGATGAGCAGTACTTC

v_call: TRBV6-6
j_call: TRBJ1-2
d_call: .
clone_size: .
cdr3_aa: CASSYSKRGSDYGYTF
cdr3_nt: TGTGCCAGCAGTTACTCGAAGAGGGGGTCTGACTATGGCTACACCTTC

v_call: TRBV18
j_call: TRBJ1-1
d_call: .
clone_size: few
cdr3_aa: CASSPPGLGAEAFF
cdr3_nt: TGTGCCAGCTCACCACCAGGACTAGGTGCTGAAGCTTTCTTT

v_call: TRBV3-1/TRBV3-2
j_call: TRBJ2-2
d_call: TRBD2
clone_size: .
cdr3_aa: CASSQALAGGTANTGELFF
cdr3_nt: TGTGCCAGCAGCCAAGCGCTAGCGGGGGGAACCGCGAACACCGGGGAGCTGTTTTTT

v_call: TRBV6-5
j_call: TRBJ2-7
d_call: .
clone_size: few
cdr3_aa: CASSYSIDYEQYF
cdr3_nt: TGTGCCAGCAGTTACTCGATCGATTACGAGCAGTACTTC

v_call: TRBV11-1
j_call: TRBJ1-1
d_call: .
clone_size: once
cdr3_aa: CASSLAVSNTEAFF
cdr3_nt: TGTGCCAGCAGCTTAGCGGTTTCGAACACTGAAGCTTTCTTT

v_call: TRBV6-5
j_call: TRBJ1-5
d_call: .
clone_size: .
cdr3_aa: CASSLEQGINQPQHF
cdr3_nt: TGTGCCAGCAGTCTGGAGCAGGGGATCAATCAGCCCCAGCATTTT

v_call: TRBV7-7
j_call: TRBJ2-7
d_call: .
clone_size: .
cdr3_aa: CASSLSIAGGRFKYEQYF
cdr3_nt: TGTGCTAGCAGCTTAAGCATAGCCGGCGGCAGGTTCAAGTACGAGCAGTACTTC